The next 29 T cell receptor beta chains were all read from a single sample in a study of cytomegalovirus exposure and HLA in healthy donors (dated by TCRdb to between 2016 and 2019). Libraries were made using the immunoSEQ multiplex PCR assay. A mixture of 60 forward primers for TCR Vbeta segments and 13 reverse primers for TCR Jbeta segments was used in the multiplex PCR. TCRdb's version of the immuneACCESS table is confined to in-frame rearrangements and falls short of the full clone set. An unresolved V gene accounts for under half of the shortfall where checked; the remainder is of unknown origin. Counted in this sample were 100,000 to 150,000 clones; 70% to 85% of them appeared once. About 3% of the sample comes from the top ten. The sequencing sample was made of PBMCs. The source of these receptors is a woman in her fifties or sixties in good health and CMV-seropositive.

This chain links TRBV6-5 with TRBJ1-6; D remains unclear. The CDR3 spans 15 residues. The germline gives CDR1 MNHEY, CDR2 SVGAGI. Trimming cost V 0 bases and J 8 bases, with 11 bases left between them. The CDR3 loop reads CASSYSQQLYSPLHF. The CDR3 nucleotides are TGTGCCAGCAGTTACTCGCAACAGTTGTATTCACCCCTCCACTTT.

The rearrangement uses TRBV5-1 and TRBJ1-1; 11 bases map to TRBD1. The CDR3 runs to 15 residues. The junction had 6 bases not matched to a gene; V was cut back by 4 bases and J by 4 bases. CDR1 is SGHRS and CDR2 is YFSETQ in the germline V gene. CDR3 coding DNA: TGCGCCAGCAGCCATTCCGGGACAGGGGGCACTGAAGCTTTCTTT. This translates into CASSHSGTGGTEAFF.

The chain is built from TRBV19 and TRBJ1-2; TRBD1 matches 9 bases. Germline V gene lookup returns CDR1 LNHDA and CDR2 SQIVND (reference sequence). The ends lost 7 bases at V and 0 bases at J; junction bases unmatched: 9. The CDR3 has 16 residues. The CDR3 bases are TGTGCCAGTACGCGGGACAGGGTGGAGGCTAACTATGGCTACACCTTC. It is translated as CASTRDRVEANYGYTF. The variable domain in full, completed from reference TRBV19 and TRBJ1-2, reads DGGITQSPKYLFRKEGQNVTLSCEQNLNHDAMYWYRQDPGQGLRLIYYSQIVNDFQKGDIAEGYSVSREKKESFPLTVTSAQKNPTAFYLCASTRDRVEANYGYTFGSGTRLTVV.

The J gene is TRBJ2-2, the V gene TRBV6-5, with 7 bases identical to TRBD1. CDR3 length equals 15 residues. CDR1 is MNHEY and CDR2 is SVGAGI in the germline V gene. J gave up 1 base and V 7 bases, and 6 bases lay outside the gene matches. The CDR3 is CASIPDRENTGELFF. For the CDR3, the DNA is TGTGCCAGCATCCCAGACAGGGAGAACACCGGGGAGCTGTTTTTT.

The rearrangement joins TRBV5-1 to TRBJ1-6, with D perhaps TRBD1 (6 bases). This CDR3 is 15 amino acids long. The germline V and J ends were trimmed by 0 bases and 6 bases, with 10 bases remaining between them. Germline V CDR1 and CDR2: SGHRS, YFSETQ. As DNA, the CDR3 is TGCGCCAGCAGCTTGGCCGGGGGGCTTAATTCACCCCTCCACTTT. Amino acid sequence: CASSLAGGLNSPLHF.

The J gene is TRBJ2-1, the V gene TRBV5-8, with 12 bases aligning to TRBD2. V trimming: 0 bases; J trimming: 0 bases; junction bases outside the gene matches: 1. This CDR3 has 17 residues. Germline V gene lookup returns CDR1 SGHTS and CDR2 YDEGEE. The CDR3 sequence is CASSLGLAGVSYNEQFF. Written as DNA, the CDR3 is TGTGCCAGCAGCTTGGGACTAGCGGGGGTCTCCTACAATGAGCAGTTCTTC.

The chain employs TRBV5-1 and TRBJ1-4; D unresolved. Germline CDR1 and CDR2: SGHRS and YFSETQ. The CDR3 length is 13 residues. Trimming removed 0 bases from V and 16 bases from J, with 16 bases in between. The chain's CDR3 is CASSLEWATLRFF. The CDR3 DNA is TGCGCCAGCAGCTTGGAATGGGCAACGCTTCGGTTTTTT.

V is TRBV19 and J is TRBJ2-6; no clear D gene. CDR3 length: 16 residues. Trimming took off 1 base at V and 0 bases at J, with 7 bases between the two ends. Germline V gene lookup returns CDR1 LNHDA and CDR2 SQIVND (reference sequence). This CDR3 is CASSIVLGSGANVLTF. Written as DNA, the CDR3 is TGTGCCAGTAGTATAGTCCTCGGCTCTGGGGCCAACGTCCTGACTTTC.

The chain has TRBV4-2 and TRBJ2-3; no definite D call. V lost 4 bases and J 5 bases, leaving 13 bases between the germline ends. The CDR3 has 14 residues. Germline V gene lookup returns CDR1 LGHNA and CDR2 YNFKEQ. DNA of the CDR3: TGTGCCAGCAGCCTTCTGCTGGCAAGAGATACGCAGTATTTT. Encoded protein: CASSLLLARDTQYF.

The chain couples TRBV13 to TRBJ2-3; tentatively, D is TRBD1 (5 bases). V lost 7 bases and J 2 bases, leaving 22 bases between the germline ends. CDR1 is PRHDT, CDR2 FYEKMQ, per germline (reference sequence). The CDR3 sequence is 17 residues long. The CDR3 region is CASTKPLLGPLTDTQYF. In DNA, the CDR3 is TGTGCCAGCACAAAACCCCTCCTGGGGCCCCTCACAGATACGCAGTATTTT.

This sequence joins TRBV14 and TRBJ2-2; unclear D gene. Germline V CDR1 and CDR2: SGHDN, FVKESK. Trimming cost V 2 bases and J 4 bases, with 8 bases left between them. The CDR3 runs to 14 residues. This chain's CDR3 is CASSQLRGTGELFF. DNA of the CDR3: TGTGCCAGCAGCCAACTTCGAGGCACCGGGGAGCTGTTTTTT.

The chain couples TRBV9 to TRBJ2-5; 11 bases line up with TRBD2. Germline V gives CDR1 SGDLS, CDR2 YYNGEE. Trimming took 4 bases from V and 2 from J; bases not matched to a gene: 10. CDR3 size: 17 residues. The CDR3 nucleotides read TGTGCCAGCAGCCCCGCCGCTCTAGCGGGGGGACAAGAGACCCAGTACTTC. It encodes CASSPAALAGGQETQYF.

This chain uses TRBV18 with TRBJ1-2; 8 bases map to TRBD1. Unmatched junction bases numbered 8, after V lost 0 bases and J lost 8 bases. The CDR3 runs to 15 residues. CDR1 and CDR2 from the germline V gene are KGHSH and LQKENI. CDR3 coding DNA: TGTGCCAGCTCACCACCGGGACAGGCCTTTCGGGGCTACACCTTC. The encoded protein is CASSPPGQAFRGYTF.

This sequence joins TRBV2 and TRBJ1-4, with 10 bases matching TRBD1. The CDR3 runs to 14 residues. CDR1 and CDR2 from the germline V gene are SNHLY and FYNNEI. V was clipped by 8 bases and J by 7 bases; unmatched bases: 7. DNA of the CDR3: TGTGCCAGCGGCCTCCGGGACAGGGGTGAAAAACTGTTTTTT. It encodes CASGLRDRGEKLFF.

Only a few counts were recorded for this clone. The chain recombines TRBV5-1 with TRBJ2-1; TRBD2 might be the D (6 bases). The CDR3 contains 15 residues. Germline V lookup: CDR1 SGHRS, CDR2 YFSETQ. Trimming took off 4 bases at V and 3 bases at J, with 14 bases between the two ends. CDR3 DNA sequence: TGCGCCAGCAGCGTCGGGACTTCGAGCTACAATGAGCAGTTCTTC. This codes for CASSVGTSSYNEQFF.

The rearrangement links TRBV28 to TRBJ1-5; TRBD1 is a possible D gene (6 bases). V was pared by 2 bases and J by 7 bases, with 15 bases between. Germline V gives CDR1 MDHEN, CDR2 SYDVKM. The CDR3 loop spans 15 amino acids. The CDR3 protein is CASSLRGEGRQPQHF. DNA of the CDR3: TGTGCCAGCAGTTTAAGGGGGGAGGGTAGGCAGCCCCAGCATTTT.

V usage is TRBV29-1 and J usage is TRBJ2-7; TRBD1 agrees at 7 bases. V was pared by 2 bases and J by 5 bases, with 9 bases of the junction left unmatched. The CDR3 runs to 14 residues. Germline values: CDR1 SQVTM, CDR2 ANQGSEA. CDR3 coding DNA: TGCAGCGTTGAAAAGGGGGCAGGCGGAAACGAGCAGTACTTC. Its protein is CSVEKGAGGNEQYF.

This CDR3 is CASSHLSGAGGLTGELFF. In DNA, the CDR3 is TGTGCCAGCAGCCACCTATCGGGGGCGGGGGGGCTAACCGGGGAGCTGTTTTTT. V gene TRBV5-4 combines with J gene TRBJ2-2, with 9 bases matching TRBD2. Germline CDR1 reads SGHNT; CDR2 reads YYREEE (reference sequence). The CDR3 sequence is 18 residues long. Trimming removed 4 bases from V and 5 bases from J; junction bases left unmatched: 15.

The gene calls are TRBV7-7 and TRBJ1-1; D perhaps matches TRBD1 (6 bases). CDR3 length: 13 residues. Trimming shortened V by 5 bases and J by 4 bases, and 11 bases separated the two germline ends. CDR1 is SSHAT and CDR2 is FNYEAQ in the germline V gene (reference sequence). The CDR3 reads CASSPSQGTEAFF. In DNA, the CDR3 is TGTGCCAGCAGCCCCTCACAGGGCACTGAAGCTTTCTTT.

The chain employs TRBV7-9 and TRBJ1-1; 8 nucleotides agree with TRBD1. The germline V gene encodes CDR1 SEHNR and CDR2 FQNEAQ (reference sequence). The CDR3 loop spans 15 amino acids. The V segment lost 5 bases and the J segment 4 bases; nucleotides outside the gene matches: 9. CDR3 bases: TGTGCCAGCAGCGAATACAGACAGGGGAGCACTGAAGCTTTCTTT. Protein product: CASSEYRQGSTEAFF.

The chain joins TRBV19 to TRBJ2-7; D is perhaps TRBD2 (6 bases). Trimming stripped 2 bases from V and 7 bases from J, with 18 bases between. The germline CDR1 and CDR2 sequences are LNHDA and SQIVND (reference sequence). This CDR3 has 15 amino acids. For the CDR3, the DNA is TGTGCCAGTAGTATAAGGCGGTCACCTGCGGGGGAGCAGTACTTC. This sequence encodes CASSIRRSPAGEQYF.

The CDR3 coding sequence is TGTGCCAGCAGCTCCGGACTAGCTAAGGACACCGGGGAGCTGTTTTTT. It encodes CASSSGLAKDTGELFF. The V and J genes are TRBV5-6 and TRBJ2-2; 8 nucleotides line up with TRBD2. CDR1 SGHDT and CDR2 YYEEEE come from the germline V gene. V lost 3 bases and J lost 3; bases outside the gene matches: 7. The CDR3 consists of 16 residues.

The chain joins TRBV5-1 to TRBJ2-2, with D perhaps TRBD1 (5 bases). Germline assignment: CDR1 SGHRS and CDR2 YFSETQ. This CDR3 spans 15 amino acids. With 0 bases removed from V and 8 bases from J, the gap between germline ends came to 14 bases. The CDR3 protein is CASSLDVGLSGELFF. The CDR3 DNA sequence: TGCGCCAGCAGCTTGGACGTGGGGCTCTCAGGGGAGCTGTTTTTT. The variable domain in full, completed from reference TRBV5-1 and TRBJ2-2, reads KAGVTQTPRYLIKTRGQQVTLSCSPISGHRSVSWYQQTPGQGLQFLFEYFSETQRNKGNFPGRFSGRQFSNSRSEMNVSTLELGDSALYLCASSLDVGLSGELFFGEGSRLTVL.

The chain joins TRBV18 to TRBJ2-7; 11 nucleotides line up with TRBD1. Germline V gene lookup returns CDR1 KGHSH and CDR2 LQKENI. J gave up 4 bases and V 4 bases, and 3 bases lay outside the gene matches. The CDR3 sequence is 14 residues long. The CDR3 nucleotides are TGTGCCAGCTCACGGGACAGGGGGTCGTACGAGCAGTACTTC. Translation gives CASSRDRGSYEQYF. Based on the CDR3 plus reference TRBV18 and TRBJ2-7, the full variable domain is NAGVMQNPRHLVRRRGQEARLRCSPMKGHSHVYWYRQLPEEGLKFMVYLQKENIIDESGMPKERFSAEFPKEGPSILRIQQVVRGDSAAYFCASSRDRGSYEQYFGPGTRLTVT.

This clone has a handful of counts. The gene calls are TRBV14 and TRBJ1-1, with 10 bases that match TRBD1. The germline gives CDR1 SGHDN, CDR2 FVKESK. This CDR3 has 15 amino acids. V gave up 4 bases and J gave up 4 bases; unmatched junction bases: 6. The CDR3 spells CASSLTGTGATEAFF. CDR3 bases: TGTGCCAGCAGCCTAACCGGGACAGGGGCCACTGAAGCTTTCTTT.

J is TRBJ2-7 and V is TRBV5-1; TRBD1 is a possible D gene (7 bases). CDR1 is SGHRS and CDR2 is YFSETQ in the germline V gene. Trimming removed 4 bases at V and 2 bases at J, with 13 bases between. The length of the CDR3 is 14 residues. For the CDR3, the DNA is TGCGCCAGCAGCCCGGGGGACAGTACCTACGAGCAGTACTTC. This encodes CASSPGDSTYEQYF.

V is TRBV11-2 and J is TRBJ1-1, with a possible D match to TRBD1 (6 bases). Trimming took 5 bases from V and 4 from J, leaving 20 bases between them. The CDR3 is made up of 16 amino acids. In germline, CDR1 is SGHAT, CDR2 FQNNGV. CDR3 loop: CASSPRPTGFGTEAFF. The CDR3 DNA sequence: TGTGCCAGCAGCCCGCGGCCCACAGGGTTCGGCACTGAAGCTTTCTTT. Full variable domain (remainder filled in from reference TRBV11-2 and TRBJ1-1): EAGVAQSPRYKIIEKRQSVAFWCNPISGHATLYWYQQILGQGPKLLIQFQNNGVVDDSQLPKDRFSAERLKGVDSTLKIQPAKLEDSAVYLCASSPRPTGFGTEAFFGQGTRLTVV.

The chain links TRBV2 to TRBJ1-2; the match to TRBD1 covers 7 bases. The germline CDR1 and CDR2 sequences are SNHLY and FYNNEI. The CDR3 contains 14 residues. The junction had 5 bases not matched to a gene; V was cut back by 6 bases and J by 1 base. The CDR3 region has the DNA TGTGCCAGCAGCTCGGACAGGAATAACTATGGCTACACCTTC. Translation gives CASSSDRNNYGYTF.

This clone was seen more than once but under ten times. The V call is TRBV4-2, the J call TRBJ2-1; tentatively, D is TRBD1 (5 bases). V was clipped by 4 bases and J by 7 bases, with 17 bases between them. There are 15 residues in the CDR3. Looked up from germline, CDR1 is LGHNA and CDR2 is YNFKEQ. CDR3 protein: CASSLRPAGSNEQFF. In nucleotides, the CDR3 is TGTGCCAGCAGCCTCCGTCCCGCAGGGTCGAATGAGCAGTTCTTC.